This T cell receptor (beta chain) was recovered during a study of memory CD4+ T cells and cytomegalovirus serostatus. Study-wide points: Of roughly 180 reported CMV TCRbeta sequences, about 70 were found in memory CD4+ repertoires. CMV serostatus prediction reached median AUC around 0.95, or 0.9 with US-trained model.

Trimming cost V 5 bases and J 1 base; bases outside gene matches: 3. The CDR3 is made up of 14 amino acids. Germline loops: CDR1 SGHTA, CDR2 FQGTGA. The sort gate was single viable CD3+CD4+CD8-CD45RO+ cells for memory CD4+ T cells. Profiled with immunoSEQ multiplex PCR; TCRdb holds only in-frame clones, not every one. This sample has about 82,000 clones; more than 70% occur once, and the top ten carry around 0.75%. With respect to this clone: The antigen is unknown.

V gene TRBV7-3 combines with J gene TRBJ2-5; the match to TRBD1 covers 8 bases. This receptor was obtained from an adult in good health and CMV-seronegative. Sequencing used memory CD4+ T cells from blood. The CDR3 nucleotides read TGTGCCAGCAGCGCCACAGGGGGCCAAGAGACCCAGTACTTC. The encoded protein is CASSATGGQETQYF.